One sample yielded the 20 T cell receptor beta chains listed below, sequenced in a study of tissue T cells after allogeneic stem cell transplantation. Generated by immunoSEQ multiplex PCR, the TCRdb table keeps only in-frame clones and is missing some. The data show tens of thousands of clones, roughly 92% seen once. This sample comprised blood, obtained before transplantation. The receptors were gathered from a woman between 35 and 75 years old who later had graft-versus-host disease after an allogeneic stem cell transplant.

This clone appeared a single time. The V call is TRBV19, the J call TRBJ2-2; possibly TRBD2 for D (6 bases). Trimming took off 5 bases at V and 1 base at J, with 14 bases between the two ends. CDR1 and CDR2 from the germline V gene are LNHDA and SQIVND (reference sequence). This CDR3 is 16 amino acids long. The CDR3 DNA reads TGTGCCAGTAGTTCCCGAGCGGGCTGGAACACCGGGGAGCTGTTTTTT. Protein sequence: CASSSRAGWNTGELFF.

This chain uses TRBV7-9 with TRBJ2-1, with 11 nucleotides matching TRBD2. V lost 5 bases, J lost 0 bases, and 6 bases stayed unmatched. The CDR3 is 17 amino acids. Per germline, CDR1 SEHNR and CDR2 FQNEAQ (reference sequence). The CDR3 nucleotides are TGTGCCAGCAGCCCTACCCTAGCGGGAGGCTCCTACAATGAGCAGTTCTTC. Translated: CASSPTLAGGSYNEQFF.

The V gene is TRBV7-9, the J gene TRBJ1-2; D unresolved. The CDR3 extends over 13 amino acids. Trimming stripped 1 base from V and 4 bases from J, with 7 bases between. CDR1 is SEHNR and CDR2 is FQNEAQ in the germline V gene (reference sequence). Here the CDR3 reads CASSLGPSYGYTF. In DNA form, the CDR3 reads TGTGCCAGCAGCTTAGGACCCAGCTATGGCTACACCTTC.

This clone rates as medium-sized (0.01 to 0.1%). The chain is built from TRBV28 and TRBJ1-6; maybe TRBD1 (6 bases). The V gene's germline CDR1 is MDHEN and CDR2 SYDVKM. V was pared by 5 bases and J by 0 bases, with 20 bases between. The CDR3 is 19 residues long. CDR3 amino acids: CASSPTGLKASSYNSPLHF. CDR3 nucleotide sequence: TGTGCCAGCAGTCCCACAGGGTTGAAGGCTAGCTCCTATAATTCACCCCTCCACTTT.

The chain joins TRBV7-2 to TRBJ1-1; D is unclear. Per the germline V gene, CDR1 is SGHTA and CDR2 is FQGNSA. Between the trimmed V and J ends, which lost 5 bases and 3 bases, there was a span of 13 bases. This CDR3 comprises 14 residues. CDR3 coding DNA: TGTGCCAGCAGCCCGGACGTCGTTTACACTGAAGCTTTCTTT. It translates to CASSPDVVYTEAFF.

CDR3 in amino acids: CAWRDLDEQFF. The CDR3 DNA reads as TGTGCCTGGAGGGATCTTGATGAGCAGTTCTTC. This sequence joins TRBV30 and TRBJ2-1; D is unclear. CDR1 and CDR2 from the germline V gene are GTSNPN and SVGIG (reference sequence). This CDR3 has 11 amino acids. V shed 3 bases and J shed 8 bases, with 8 bases lying between them. The entire variable domain, with the rest obtained from reference TRBV30 and TRBJ2-1, is as follows: SQTIHQWPATLVQPVGSPLSLECTVEGTSNPNLYWYRQAAGRGLQLLFYSVGIGQISSEVPQNLSASRPQDRQFILSSKKLLLSDSGFYLCAWRDLDEQFFGPGTRLTVL.

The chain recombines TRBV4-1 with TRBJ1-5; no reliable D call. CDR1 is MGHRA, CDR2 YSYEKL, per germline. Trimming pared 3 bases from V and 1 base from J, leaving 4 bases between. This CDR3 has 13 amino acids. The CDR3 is CASSHVSNQPQHF. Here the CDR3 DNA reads TGCGCCAGCAGCCACGTAAGCAATCAGCCCCAGCATTTT.

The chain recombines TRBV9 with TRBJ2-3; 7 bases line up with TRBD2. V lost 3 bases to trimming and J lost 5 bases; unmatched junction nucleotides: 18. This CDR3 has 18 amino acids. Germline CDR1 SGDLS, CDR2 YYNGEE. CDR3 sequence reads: CASSGSPLLAGAGDTQYF. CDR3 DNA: TGTGCCAGCAGCGGGTCCCCCTTACTTGCGGGAGCAGGAGATACGCAGTATTTT.

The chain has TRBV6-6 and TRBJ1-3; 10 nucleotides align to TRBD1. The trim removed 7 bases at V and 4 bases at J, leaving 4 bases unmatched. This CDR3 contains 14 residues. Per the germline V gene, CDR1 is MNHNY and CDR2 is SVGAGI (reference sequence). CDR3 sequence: CASIDRGHGNTIYF. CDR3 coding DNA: TGTGCCAGCATCGACAGGGGGCACGGAAACACCATATATTTT.

This CDR3 reads CASIALSGGPGEQFF. CDR3 DNA: TGTGCCAGCATCGCCCTCAGCGGAGGGCCCGGTGAGCAGTTCTTC. V gene TRBV6-5 combines with J gene TRBJ2-1, with a weak D call TRBD2 (6 bases). The CDR3 covers 15 residues. From germline, CDR1 is MNHEY and CDR2 SVGAGI. V dropped 7 bases and J dropped 9 bases, with 22 bases sitting between them.

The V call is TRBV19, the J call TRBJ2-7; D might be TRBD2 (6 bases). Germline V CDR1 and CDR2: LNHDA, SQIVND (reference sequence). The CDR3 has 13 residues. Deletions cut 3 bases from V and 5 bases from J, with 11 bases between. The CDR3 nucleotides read TGTGCCAGTAGTATCCAGGGAGGCGACGAGCAGTACTTC. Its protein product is CASSIQGGDEQYF.

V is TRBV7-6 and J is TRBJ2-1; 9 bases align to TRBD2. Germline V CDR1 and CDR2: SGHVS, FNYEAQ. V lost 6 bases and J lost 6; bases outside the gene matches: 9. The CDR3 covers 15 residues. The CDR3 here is CASRTTSGALNEQFF. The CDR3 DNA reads TGTGCCAGCAGAACGACTAGCGGAGCCCTCAATGAGCAGTTCTTC. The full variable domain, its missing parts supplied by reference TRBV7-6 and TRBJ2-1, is GAGVSQSPRYKVTKRGQDVALRCDPISGHVSLYWYRQALGQGPEFLTYFNYEAQQDKSGLPNDRFSAERPEGSISTLTIQRTEQRDSAMYRCASRTTSGALNEQFFGPGTRLTVL.

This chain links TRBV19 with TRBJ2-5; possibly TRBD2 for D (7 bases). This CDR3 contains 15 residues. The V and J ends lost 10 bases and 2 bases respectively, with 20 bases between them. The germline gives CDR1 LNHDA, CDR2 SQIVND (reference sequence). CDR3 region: CATQGLAADQETQYF. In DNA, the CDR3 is TGTGCCACCCAGGGGCTAGCGGCCGATCAAGAGACCCAGTACTTC. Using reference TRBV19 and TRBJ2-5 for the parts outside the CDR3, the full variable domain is DGGITQSPKYLFRKEGQNVTLSCEQNLNHDAMYWYRQDPGQGLRLIYYSQIVNDFQKGDIAEGYSVSREKKESFPLTVTSAQKNPTAFYLCATQGLAADQETQYFGPGTRLLVL.

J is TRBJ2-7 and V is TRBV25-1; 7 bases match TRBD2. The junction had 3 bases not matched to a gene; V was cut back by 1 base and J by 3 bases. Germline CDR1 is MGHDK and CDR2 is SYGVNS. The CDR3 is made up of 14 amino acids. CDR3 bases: TGTGCCAGCAGTGAATGGGGGGGAGACTACGAGCAGTACTTC. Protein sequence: CASSEWGGDYEQYF.

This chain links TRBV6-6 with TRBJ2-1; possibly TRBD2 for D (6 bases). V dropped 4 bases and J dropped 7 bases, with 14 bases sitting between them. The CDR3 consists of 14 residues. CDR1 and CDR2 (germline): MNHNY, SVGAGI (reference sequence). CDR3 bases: TGTGCCAGCAGTTGGAACGGGAGAAGTAATGAGCAGTTCTTC. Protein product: CASSWNGRSNEQFF.

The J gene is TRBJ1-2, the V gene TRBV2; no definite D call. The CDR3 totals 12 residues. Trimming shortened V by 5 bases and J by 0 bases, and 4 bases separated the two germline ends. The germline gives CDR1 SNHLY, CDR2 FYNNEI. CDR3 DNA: TGTGCCAGCAGTCGGGCTAACTATGGCTACACCTTC. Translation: CASSRANYGYTF.

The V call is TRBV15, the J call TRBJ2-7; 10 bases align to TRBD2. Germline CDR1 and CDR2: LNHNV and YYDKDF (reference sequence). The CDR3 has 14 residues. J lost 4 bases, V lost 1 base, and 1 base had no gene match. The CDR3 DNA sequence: TGTGCCACCAGCAGAGGAGCGGGAGGGTACGAGCAGTACTTC. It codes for CATSRGAGGYEQYF.

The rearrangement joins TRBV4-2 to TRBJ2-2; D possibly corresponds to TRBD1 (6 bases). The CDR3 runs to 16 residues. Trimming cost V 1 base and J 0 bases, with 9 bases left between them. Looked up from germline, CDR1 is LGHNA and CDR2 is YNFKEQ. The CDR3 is CASSQAGTTNTGELFF. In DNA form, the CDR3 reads TGTGCCAGCAGCCAAGCCGGGACAACGAACACCGGGGAGCTGTTTTTT.

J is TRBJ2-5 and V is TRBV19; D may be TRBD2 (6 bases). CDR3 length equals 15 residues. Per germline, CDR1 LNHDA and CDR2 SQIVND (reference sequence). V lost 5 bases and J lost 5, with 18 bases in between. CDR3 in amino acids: CASSGKRAGRETQYF. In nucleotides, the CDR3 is TGTGCCAGTAGTGGCAAGCGGGCGGGACGGGAGACCCAGTACTTC.

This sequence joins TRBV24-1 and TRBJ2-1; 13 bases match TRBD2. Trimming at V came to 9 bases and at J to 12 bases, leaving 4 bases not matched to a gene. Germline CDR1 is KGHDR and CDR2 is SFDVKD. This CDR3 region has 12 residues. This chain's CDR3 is CATGLAGDRQFF. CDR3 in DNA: TGTGCCACCGGACTAGCGGGAGACCGGCAGTTCTTC.